The 24 T cell receptor beta chains given below trace back to one sample, sequenced in a study of neoadjuvant anti-PD-1 for oral cavity cancer. The protocol was immunoSEQ multiplex PCR, while the TCRdb copy is restricted to in-frame clones and leaves out a portion. The sample shows some 7,400 clones, 48% of them seen only once. Material: tumor tissue, obtained before nivolumab (anti-PD-1) treatment. These receptors originate from a person aged 40 to 85 with oral cavity squamous cell carcinoma.

This clone was found a few times. The gene calls are TRBV7-9 and TRBJ1-1; D call uncertain. Germline V gives CDR1 SEHNR, CDR2 FQNEAQ (reference sequence). V lost 3 bases and J lost 0, with 2 bases in between. The length of the CDR3 is 12 residues. CDR3 nucleotides: TGTGCCAGCAGCTTCCTGAACACTGAAGCTTTCTTT. Protein product: CASSFLNTEAFF.

This clone was seen only a few times. This sequence joins TRBV28 and TRBJ2-1; 8 bases map to TRBD2. Trimming at V came to 5 bases and at J to 14 bases, leaving 8 bases not matched to a gene. CDR1 and CDR2 from the germline V gene are MDHEN and SYDVKM. The CDR3 spans 12 residues. Here the CDR3 reads CASSLRGREEFF. CDR3 bases: TGTGCCAGCAGTCTACGGGGGCGGGAGGAGTTCTTC.

J is TRBJ1-1 and V is TRBV7-8; D uncertain. Germline V lookup: CDR1 SGHVS, CDR2 FQNEAQ. V lost 5 bases and J 8 bases, leaving 12 bases between the germline ends. The CDR3 has 12 residues. The CDR3 here is CASSPDGGEAFF. As DNA, the CDR3 is TGTGCCAGCAGCCCAGACGGAGGAGAAGCTTTCTTT.

V is TRBV6-1 and J is TRBJ1-1, with 7 positions matching TRBD1. The CDR3 has 13 amino acids. Germline lookup yields CDR1 MNHNS and CDR2 SASEGT. Trimming removed 7 bases from V and 6 bases from J; junction bases left unmatched: 8. For the CDR3, the DNA is TGTGCCAGCAACGTGGGAGGGGGCTCTGAAGCTTTCTTT. Its translation: CASNVGGGSEAFF.

In this sample, this clone turned up once. The chain recombines TRBV10-3 with TRBJ2-7; D possibly corresponds to TRBD1 (7 bases). Germline assignment: CDR1 ENHRY and CDR2 SYGVKD. V lost 2 bases, J lost 5 bases, and 19 bases lay in between. The CDR3 runs to 16 residues. CDR3 residues: CAISEPRQGGVDEQYF. The DNA of the CDR3 is TGTGCCATCAGTGAGCCGAGACAGGGAGGAGTGGACGAGCAGTACTTC.

The chain joins TRBV11-1 to TRBJ1-1; 7 bases map to TRBD1. Trimming took 5 bases from V and 5 from J; bases not matched to a gene: 5. In germline, CDR1 is SGHAT, CDR2 FQDESV (reference sequence). This CDR3 is built from 13 residues. CDR3 residues: CASSLDRETEAFF. The CDR3 nucleotides read TGTGCCAGCAGCCTTGACAGGGAAACTGAAGCTTTCTTT.

The chain is built from TRBV6-5 and TRBJ2-7, with D tentatively TRBD2 (5 bases). Deletions cut 8 bases from V and 3 bases from J, with 14 bases between. CDR1 and CDR2 (germline): MNHEY, SVGAGI. This CDR3 has 13 amino acids. CDR3 nucleotide sequence: TGTGCCAGCCGCGGGTCGCCTAACTACGAGCAGTACTTC. It specifies CASRGSPNYEQYF.

This clone was recorded a few times. The V call is TRBV6-1, the J call TRBJ2-7; perhaps TRBD2 as D (5 bases). V was shortened by 4 bases and J by 0 bases, with 13 bases between the two germline ends. Germline V gives CDR1 MNHNS, CDR2 SASEGT. The CDR3 is 15 amino acids. CDR3 DNA sequence: TGTGCCAGCAGTGGACGAGGTGGGAGCTCCTACGAGCAGTACTTC. Protein product: CASSGRGGSSYEQYF.

This sequence joins TRBV10-2 and TRBJ2-7; no definite D call. This CDR3 comprises 12 residues. With 2 bases removed from V and 7 bases from J, the gap between germline ends came to 9 bases. Germline CDR1 reads WSHSY; CDR2 reads SAAADI. The chain's CDR3 is CASSESSPEQYF. The DNA of the CDR3 is TGCGCCAGCAGTGAGAGCTCGCCTGAGCAGTACTTC.

A few counts support this clone. The chain combines TRBV6-5 with TRBJ2-2; D call uncertain. Trimming took off 6 bases at V and 3 bases at J, with 11 bases between the two ends. Looked up from germline, CDR1 is MNHEY and CDR2 is SVGAGI. The CDR3 is 14 residues long. DNA of the CDR3: TGTGCCAGCAGCCGTAACAGATACACCGGGGAGCTGTTTTTT. It specifies CASSRNRYTGELFF.

The chain combines TRBV7-8 with TRBJ1-3, with a tentative D call TRBD1 (6 bases). V lost 0 bases to trimming and J lost 4 bases, with 10 bases between them. The germline V gene has CDR1 SGHVS and CDR2 FQNEAQ. CDR3 length equals 15 residues. The CDR3 region is CASSLAGGTGNTIYF. CDR3 in DNA: TGTGCCAGCAGCTTAGCGGGTGGGACAGGAAACACCATATATTTT.

By proportion, this clone is medium-sized. This chain connects TRBV5-1 to TRBJ2-2; tentative D call: TRBD1 (7 bases). Germline V gene data show CDR1 as SGHRS and CDR2 as YFSETQ. The CDR3 runs to 15 residues. Between the trimmed V and J ends, which lost 2 bases and 4 bases, there was a span of 12 bases. The CDR3 DNA sequence: TGCGCCAGCAGCTTTCGACAGGGAGGCACCGGGGAGCTGTTTTTT. It encodes CASSFRQGGTGELFF. Looking up the rest from reference TRBV5-1 and TRBJ2-2 gives the full variable domain: KAGVTQTPRYLIKTRGQQVTLSCSPISGHRSVSWYQQTPGQGLQFLFEYFSETQRNKGNFPGRFSGRQFSNSRSEMNVSTLELGDSALYLCASSFRQGGTGELFFGEGSRLTVL.

V usage is TRBV9 and J usage is TRBJ1-2; perhaps TRBD1 as D (5 bases). With 0 bases removed from V and 4 bases from J, the gap between germline ends came to 13 bases. The CDR3 spans 15 residues. Germline V gene data show CDR1 as SGDLS and CDR2 as YYNGEE. The CDR3 reads CASSVVAGQGYGYTF. The CDR3 bases are TGTGCCAGCAGCGTAGTCGCAGGACAAGGCTATGGCTACACCTTC. The full variable domain, with the rest looked up from reference TRBV9 and TRBJ1-2, is DSGVTQTPKHLITATGQRVTLRCSPRSGDLSVYWYQQSLDQGLQFLIQYYNGEERAKGNILERFSAQQFPDLHSELNLSSLELGDSALYFCASSVVAGQGYGYTFGSGTRLTVV.

The V call is TRBV5-1, the J call TRBJ2-7; 14 nucleotides agree with TRBD2. Per the germline V gene, CDR1 is SGHRS and CDR2 is YFSETQ. The CDR3 is 17 residues long. The V segment lost 4 bases and the J segment 1 base; nucleotides outside the gene matches: 7. The CDR3 DNA sequence: TGCGCCAGCAGCGCGGGACTAGCGGGAGTCGGGTCCTACGAGCAGTACTTC. This encodes CASSAGLAGVGSYEQYF. Together with reference TRBV5-1 and TRBJ2-7, the CDR3 gives the full variable domain: KAGVTQTPRYLIKTRGQQVTLSCSPISGHRSVSWYQQTPGQGLQFLFEYFSETQRNKGNFPGRFSGRQFSNSRSEMNVSTLELGDSALYLCASSAGLAGVGSYEQYFGPGTRLTVT.

The CDR3 DNA sequence: TGCGCCAGCAGCTTGACTAGCGCTAAGAGCTCCTACAATGAGCAGTTCTTC. Translating it yields CASSLTSAKSSYNEQFF. This chain connects TRBV5-1 to TRBJ2-1, with 7 nucleotides matching TRBD2. Germline V gene lookup returns CDR1 SGHRS and CDR2 YFSETQ. The junction had 7 bases not matched to a gene; V was cut back by 1 base and J by 0 bases. This CDR3 region has 17 residues.

The CDR3 is CASSLEIGGREANTGELFF. Written as DNA, the CDR3 is TGTGCCAGCAGTTTAGAGATAGGGGGACGGGAGGCTAACACCGGGGAGCTGTTTTTT. The gene calls are TRBV28 and TRBJ2-2, with D perhaps matching TRBD2 (7 bases). Trimming shortened V by 2 bases and J by 2 bases, and 21 bases separated the two germline ends. CDR1 and CDR2 (germline): MDHEN, SYDVKM. The CDR3 is 19 amino acids.

This chain joins TRBV9 and TRBJ2-1; tentatively, D is TRBD2 (5 bases). The V and J ends lost 5 bases and 2 bases respectively, with 14 bases between them. This CDR3 is 15 amino acids long. CDR1 and CDR2 from the germline V gene are SGDLS and YYNGEE. CDR3 bases: TGTGCCAGCAGTGACCTCCCGGGAACCTACAATGAGCAGTTCTTC. This encodes CASSDLPGTYNEQFF.

Written as DNA, the CDR3 is TGTGCCAGCAGTGAAAGGCTTCAGTACTTC. Protein: CASSERLQYF. J is TRBJ2-7 and V is TRBV6-1; D unclear. CDR1 is MNHNS, CDR2 SASEGT, per germline. V gave up 2 bases and J gave up 10 bases, with 6 bases separating them. The CDR3 contains 10 residues.

By sample fraction, this clone is large (0.1 to 1%). The chain has TRBV19 and TRBJ2-1; the match to TRBD2 covers 12 bases. Germline CDR1 and CDR2: LNHDA and SQIVND (reference sequence). The CDR3 consists of 17 residues. J lost 9 bases, V lost 5 bases, and 14 bases had no gene match. For the CDR3, the DNA is TGTGCCAGTAGTTTCCCGCTAACTAGCGGGAGGAGGGGTGAGCAGTTCTTC. Residues: CASSFPLTSGRRGEQFF.

The rearrangement links TRBV10-2 to TRBJ2-5; D might be TRBD1 or TRBD2, each matching 5 bases. Trimming removed 1 base at V and 1 base at J, with 19 bases between. Germline CDR1 reads WSHSY; CDR2 reads SAAADI. This CDR3 is built from 18 residues. DNA of the CDR3: TGCGCCAGCAGTGAGTTGCTTACGGGACCCCCGGCCCAAGAGACCCAGTACTTC. It is translated as CASSELLTGPPAQETQYF.

In this sample, this clone turned up once. The chain is built from TRBV7-3 and TRBJ2-1; 8 bases agree with TRBD2. Looked up from germline, CDR1 is SGHTA and CDR2 is FQGTGA. There are 18 residues in the CDR3. Germline trimming cut 1 base from V and 2 bases from J; bases unmatched to any gene: 10. The CDR3 sequence is CASSLNPRLAFTYNEQFF. The CDR3 DNA is TGTGCCAGCAGCTTAAATCCCCGACTAGCGTTCACCTACAATGAGCAGTTCTTC. Variable domain in full (rest from reference TRBV7-3 and TRBJ2-1): GAGVSQTPSNKVTEKGKYVELRCDPISGHTALYWYRQSLGQGPEFLIYFQGTGAADDSGLPNDRFFAVRPEGSVSTLKIQRTERGDSAVYLCASSLNPRLAFTYNEQFFGPGTRLTVL.

The J gene is TRBJ2-1, the V gene TRBV10-2; TRBD2 aligns across 12 bases. CDR1 is WSHSY, CDR2 SAAADI, per germline. V was pared by 5 bases and J by 4 bases, with 3 bases of the junction left unmatched. The CDR3 loop spans 15 amino acids. The CDR3 sequence is CASSSTSGGYNEQFF. The CDR3 DNA follows: TGCGCCAGCAGTTCGACTAGCGGGGGATACAATGAGCAGTTCTTC.

The rearrangement uses TRBV19 and TRBJ2-3; TRBD2 matches at 7 bases. V lost 8 bases and J lost 4; bases outside the gene matches: 12. There are 15 residues in the CDR3. CDR1 and CDR2 (germline): LNHDA, SQIVND (reference sequence). CDR3 sequence: CASQRWAGVPDTQYF. The CDR3 bases are TGTGCCAGTCAAAGGTGGGCGGGAGTACCAGATACGCAGTATTTT.

The chain recombines TRBV7-9 with TRBJ2-1; tentatively, D is TRBD2 (6 bases). Looked up from germline, CDR1 is SEHNR and CDR2 is FQNEAQ (reference sequence). This CDR3 comprises 15 residues. Trimming took off 3 bases at V and 5 bases at J, with 14 bases between the two ends. The CDR3 reads CASSFLSSVHNEQFF. In DNA, the CDR3 is TGTGCCAGCAGCTTTCTCTCTAGCGTGCACAATGAGCAGTTCTTC. The complete variable domain, with remaining parts taken from reference TRBV7-9 and TRBJ2-1, reads DTGVSQNPRHKITKRGQNVTFRCDPISEHNRLYWYRQTLGQGPEFLTYFQNEAQLEKSRLLSDRFSAERPKGSFSTLEIQRTEQGDSAMYLCASSFLSSVHNEQFFGPGTRLTVL.